This T cell receptor beta chain was sequenced during a study of human T cells and chemical hapten exposure. Study information: Alopecia universalis, totalis or areata was present in patients who were mostly female. Findings and caveats of the study: Expanded TCRs showed more large CDR3 clusters than pre-sensitization or healthy control sets.

Authors' processing steps: Between about 23,224 and 700,000 TCRs appeared in each sample, and the median stood at 95,638. MiXCR was run by TCRdb on the RACE reads, yielding one entry per CDR3 protein. Clone size and V and J calls follow TCRdb, not the original study. The data contain around 110,000 distinct CDR3 sequences, 9% to 13% of them singletons. This clonotype was observed a few times. Its antigen is unidentified. Time point indicated: patch test 1, 2 weeks after DPC sensitization. Treatment of the sample: therapeutic diphenylcyclopropenone sensitization with weekly scalp DPC. This sample comprised whole blood, obtained in connection with sensitization to the hapten diphenylcyclopropenone (DPC). The clonotype originates from a woman between 45 and 60 years old with alopecia areata. Some clones in this sample may be carry-over from other donors' samples.

The CDR3 nucleotides read TGTGCAAGTCGCCCCTGGACAGCAGCTAACTATGGCTACACCTTC. It specifies CASRPWTAANYGYTF. V usage is TRBV12-2 and J usage is TRBJ1-2; TRBD1, as called in the table, went unchecked against the DNA. TRBV12-2 is marked as a pseudogene. The CDR3 has 15 residues.